The 3 T cell receptor beta chains below all came from one sample that was sequenced in a study of cytomegalovirus exposure and HLA in healthy donors. The PCR had 60 Vbeta and 13 Jbeta primers. Assay used: immunoSEQ multiplex PCR; TCRdb lists only in-frame clones, some missing. The sample features over 120,000 clones, with 0.96% in its top ten. Sample: PBMCs. The receptors here all came from a male donor in good health and CMV-seronegative.

This sequence joins TRBV5-1 and TRBJ2-1, with D possibly matching TRBD2 (6 bases). Trimming shortened V by 4 bases and J by 9 bases, and 26 bases separated the two germline ends. The germline V gene encodes CDR1 SGHRS and CDR2 YFSETQ. The CDR3 sequence is 17 residues long. Here the CDR3 reads CASSQILDSRLGGEQFF. CDR3 nucleotides: TGCGCCAGCAGCCAAATACTCGACAGTCGGCTGGGGGGTGAGCAGTTCTTC.

The chain recombines TRBV9 with TRBJ2-3; 9 positions agree with TRBD1. Trimming cost V 0 bases and J 5 bases; bases outside gene matches: 7. The CDR3 sequence is 16 residues long. Germline CDR1 and CDR2: SGDLS and YYNGEE. CDR3 in amino acids: CASSVVRTGVGDTQYF. The DNA of the CDR3 is TGTGCCAGCAGCGTAGTCAGGACAGGGGTTGGAGATACGCAGTATTTT.

The V call is TRBV29-1, the J call TRBJ1-1; 8 nucleotides align to TRBD1. CDR3 size: 14 residues. With V trimmed by 3 bases and J by 1 base, 4 bases remained unmatched. From germline, CDR1 is SQVTM and CDR2 ANQGSEA. The chain's CDR3 is CSVDADRANTEAFF. CDR3 coding DNA: TGCAGCGTTGATGCGGACAGGGCGAACACTGAAGCTTTCTTT. The complete variable domain, with remaining parts taken from reference TRBV29-1 and TRBJ1-1, reads SAVISQKPSRDICQRGTSLTIQCQVDSQVTMMFWYRQQPGQSLTLIATANQGSEATYESGFVIDKFPISRPNLTFSTLTVSNMSPEDSSIYLCSVDADRANTEAFFGQGTRLTVV.